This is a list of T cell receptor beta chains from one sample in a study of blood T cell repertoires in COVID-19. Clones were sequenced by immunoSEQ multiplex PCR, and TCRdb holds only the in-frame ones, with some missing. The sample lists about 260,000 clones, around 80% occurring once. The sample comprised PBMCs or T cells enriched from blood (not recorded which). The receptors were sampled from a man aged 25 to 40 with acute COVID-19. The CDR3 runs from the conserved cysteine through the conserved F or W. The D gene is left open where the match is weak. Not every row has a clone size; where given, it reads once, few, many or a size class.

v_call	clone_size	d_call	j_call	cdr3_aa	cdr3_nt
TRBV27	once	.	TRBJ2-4	CASSLSDYLAKNIQYF	TGTGCCAGCAGTTTATCCGATTACTTAGCCAAAAACATTCAGTACTTC
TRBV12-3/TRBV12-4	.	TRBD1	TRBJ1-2	CASKTGVDGYTF	TGTGCCAGCAAGACAGGGGTTGATGGCTACACCTTC
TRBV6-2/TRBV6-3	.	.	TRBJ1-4	CASSRGEKLFF	TGTGCCAGCAGCCGGGGCGAAAAACTGTTTTTT
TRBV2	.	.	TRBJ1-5	CASSDGFLSNQPQHF	TGTGCCAGCAGTGATGGCTTCCTGAGCAATCAGCCCCAGCATTTT
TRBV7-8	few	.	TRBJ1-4	CASSLNGADNEKLFF	TGTGCCAGCAGCCTGAATGGGGCGGATAATGAAAAACTGTTTTTT
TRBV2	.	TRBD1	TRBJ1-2	CASSFGTDNYGYTF	TGTGCCAGCAGTTTCGGGACAGATAACTATGGCTACACCTTC
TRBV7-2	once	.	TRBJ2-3	CASSPSLWTGADTQYF	TGTGCCAGCAGCCCCAGCCTGTGGACTGGGGCAGATACGCAGTATTTT
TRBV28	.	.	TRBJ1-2	CASTPQWGVYGYTF	TGTGCCAGCACCCCGCAGTGGGGAGTCTATGGCTACACCTTC
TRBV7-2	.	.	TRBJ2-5	CATKPHAGRTQETQYF	TGTGCCACTAAACCCCACGCGGGGCGGACCCAAGAGACCCAGTACTTC
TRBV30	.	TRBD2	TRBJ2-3	CAWSGVSGATDTQYF	TGTGCCTGGAGTGGTGTTAGCGGGGCCACAGATACGCAGTATTTT
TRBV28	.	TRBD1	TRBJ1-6	CASSLNRGTGISPLHF	TGTGCCAGCAGTTTGAACCGAGGGACAGGGATATCACCCCTCCACTTT
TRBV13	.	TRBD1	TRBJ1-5	CASSAGQGVNQPQHF	TGTGCCAGCAGCGCCGGACAGGGTGTAAATCAGCCCCAGCATTTT
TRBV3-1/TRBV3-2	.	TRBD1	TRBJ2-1	CASSQERETGGNEQFF	TGTGCCAGCAGCCAAGAACGCGAGACAGGGGGGAATGAGCAGTTCTTC
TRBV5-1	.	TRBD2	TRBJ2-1	CASSLRPTSGSGGNNEQFF	TGTGCCAGCAGCTTACGGCCGACTAGCGGGAGTGGGGGTAACAATGAGCAGTTCTTC
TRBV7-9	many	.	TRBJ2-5	CASSLVGGETQYF	TGTGCCAGCAGCTTAGTGGGGGGTGAGACCCAGTACTTC
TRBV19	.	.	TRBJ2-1	CASKGFRNLYNEQFF	TGTGCCAGTAAAGGCTTCAGGAACTTATACAATGAGCAGTTCTTC
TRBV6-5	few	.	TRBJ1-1	CASSYYSQEGPEAFF	TGTGCCAGCAGTTACTATTCACAGGAGGGGCCTGAAGCTTTCTTT
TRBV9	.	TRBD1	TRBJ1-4	CASSGPGQINEKLFF	TGTGCCAGCAGCGGCCCGGGACAGATTAATGAAAAACTGTTTTTT
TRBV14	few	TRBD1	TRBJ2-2	CASSQRDRAVGELFF	TGTGCCAGCAGCCAGAGGGACAGGGCCGTCGGGGAGCTGTTTTTT
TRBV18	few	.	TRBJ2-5	CASSFSDQETQYF	TGTGCCAGCTCATTTTCGGACCAAGAGACCCAGTACTTC
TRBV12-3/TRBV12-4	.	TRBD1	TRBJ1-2	CASSQDRRYGYTF	TGTGCCAGCAGTCAGGACAGGCGCTATGGCTACACCTTC
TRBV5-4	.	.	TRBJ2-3	CASSPAATDTQYF	TGTGCCAGCAGCCCGGCGGCCACAGATACGCAGTATTTT
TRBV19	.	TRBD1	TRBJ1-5	CASTTQGVHQPQHF	TGTGCCAGTACCACCCAGGGGGTTCATCAGCCCCAGCATTTT
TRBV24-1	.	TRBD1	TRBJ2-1	CATSDPGQNYNEQFF	TGTGCCACCAGTGATCCGGGACAGAATTACAATGAGCAGTTCTTC
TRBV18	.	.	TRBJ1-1	CASSPANHNTEAFF	TGTGCCAGCTCACCAGCGAACCATAACACTGAAGCTTTCTTT
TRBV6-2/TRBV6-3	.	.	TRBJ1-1	CASSYNFRAFF	TGTGCCAGCAGTTACAATTTCCGAGCTTTCTTT
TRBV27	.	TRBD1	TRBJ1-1	CASSYQGVGTEAFF	TGTGCCAGCAGTTATCAGGGGGTTGGCACTGAAGCTTTCTTT
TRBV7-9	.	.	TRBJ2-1	CAIRNGSSYNEQFF	TGTGCCATAAGAAATGGGAGCTCCTACAATGAGCAGTTCTTC
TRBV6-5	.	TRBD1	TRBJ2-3	CATQGDWRITDTQYF	TGTGCCACTCAGGGGGATTGGCGGATCACAGATACGCAGTATTTT
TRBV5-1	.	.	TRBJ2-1	CASRVGQNNEQFF	TGCGCCAGCAGGGTGGGGCAGAACAATGAGCAGTTCTTC
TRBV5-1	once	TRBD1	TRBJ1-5	CASSLSTGENQPQHF	TGTGCCAGCAGCTTGTCGACAGGGGAGAATCAGCCCCAGCATTTT
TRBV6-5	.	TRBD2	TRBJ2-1	CASSPAGRHEQFF	TGTGCCAGCAGCCCGGCCGGGAGGCATGAGCAGTTCTTC
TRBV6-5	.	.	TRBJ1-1	CASRAAEHTEAFF	TGTGCCAGCAGAGCGGCAGAGCACACTGAAGCTTTCTTT
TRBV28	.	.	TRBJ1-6	CASSLLARWWALHF	TGTGCCAGCAGTTTATTAGCCCGGTGGTGGGCCCTCCACTTT
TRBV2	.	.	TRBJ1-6	CASSEGESHNSPLHF	TGTGCCAGCAGTGAAGGAGAGAGCCATAATTCACCCCTCCACTTT
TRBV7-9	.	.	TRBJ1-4	CASSLVQVGEKLFF	TGTGCCAGCAGCTTAGTACAGGTGGGGGAAAAACTGTTTTTT
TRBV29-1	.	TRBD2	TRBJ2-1	CSVLKGAGIYNEQFF	TGCAGCGTCCTCAAGGGAGCGGGAATCTACAATGAGCAGTTCTTC
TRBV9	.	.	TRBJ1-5	CASSVTDSNQPQHF	TGTGCCAGCAGCGTTACAGATAGCAATCAGCCCCAGCATTTT
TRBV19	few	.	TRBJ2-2	CASSLAGSAGELFF	TGTGCCAGTAGTCTGGCAGGGTCGGCCGGGGAGCTGTTTTTT
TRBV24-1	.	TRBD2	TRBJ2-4	CATSARGVKNIQYF	TGTGCCACCAGTGCGCGGGGGGTCAAAAACATTCAGTACTTC
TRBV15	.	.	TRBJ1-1	CATKRRGSTEAFF	TGTGCCACTAAGCGTCGGGGGAGCACTGAAGCTTTCTTT
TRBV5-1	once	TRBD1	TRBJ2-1	CASSRAGTGGRNEQFF	TGCGCCAGCAGCCGGGCCGGGACAGGGGGTCGCAATGAGCAGTTCTTC
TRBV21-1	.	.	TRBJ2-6	CASSTRTGLSSGANVLTF	TGTGCCAGCAGCACCCGGACAGGGTTGTCGTCTGGGGCCAACGTCCTGACTTTC
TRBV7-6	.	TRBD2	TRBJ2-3	CASSLGTSGRNAGKQYF	TGTGCCAGCAGCTTAGGGACTAGCGGGCGAAACGCAGGGAAGCAGTATTTT
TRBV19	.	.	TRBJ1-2	CASRMETFYGYTF	TGTGCCAGTAGAATGGAGACTTTCTATGGCTACACCTTC
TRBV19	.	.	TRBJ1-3	CATAAPGNSGNTIYF	TGTGCCACCGCCGCACCGGGTAACTCTGGAAACACCATATATTTT
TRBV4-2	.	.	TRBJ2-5	CASSQDQGGWETQYF	TGTGCCAGCAGCCAAGATCAGGGGGGTTGGGAGACCCAGTACTTC
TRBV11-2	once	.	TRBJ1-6	CASSNAMGAGGSPLHF	TGTGCCAGCAGCAACGCTATGGGGGCAGGAGGTTCACCCCTCCACTTT
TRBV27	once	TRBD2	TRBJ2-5	CASRLGSGRKAAWETQYF	TGTGCCAGCCGCCTGGGTAGCGGGCGTAAGGCAGCCTGGGAGACCCAGTACTTC
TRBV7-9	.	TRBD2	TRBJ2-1	CASRQKSGIPYDEQFF	TGTGCCAGCAGGCAAAAAAGCGGGATCCCGTACGATGAGCAGTTCTTC
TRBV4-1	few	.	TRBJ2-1	CASSQDQAETAYNEQFF	TGCGCCAGCAGCCAAGACCAGGCCGAGACAGCCTACAATGAGCAGTTCTTC
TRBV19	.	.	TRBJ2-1	CASSQQLTYNEQFF	TGTGCCAGTAGTCAACAGCTAACCTACAATGAGCAGTTCTTC
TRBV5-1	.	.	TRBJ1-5	CASSPSGGVNQPQHF	TGCGCCAGCAGCCCGAGCGGTGGAGTCAATCAGCCCCAGCATTTT